This TCR beta chain was obtained from a study of T-cell reconstitution after alpha-beta-depleted transplantation in children. General study findings and limits: It was reported that alpha-beta T cells came from several hundred expanded graft clones (about two months after transplant). Newly produced T cells mostly accounted for T-cell counts and diversity one year post-transplant. Day-60 TCRbeta diversity that was high in some patients was derived from surviving recipient T cells and thymic progenitors.

This clonotype was detected a few times. No antigen is known for it. This CDR3 is 12 amino acids long. The V gene lost 7 bases and the J gene lost 2 bases, with 8 bases spanning the gap. Germline assignment: CDR1 MDHEN and CDR2 SYDVKM. Preparing the TCRbeta library involved the use of unique molecular identifiers. TCRdb fed the PCR reads into MiXCR, producing one record per CDR3 protein. The profile shows roughly 670,000 distinct CDR3 sequences, roughly 14% of them singletons. The specimen comprised PBMCs, sampled before TCRalphabeta/CD19-depleted stem cell transplant. The rearrangement links TRBV28 to TRBJ1-2, with no clear D. The TCR sequence derives from a girl aged 2 to 9 with congenital amegakaryocytic thrombocytopenia, due to receive a stem cell transplant. CDR3 DNA sequence: TGTGCCAGCAACCTCGGAAACTATGGCTACACCTTC. This sequence encodes CASNLGNYGYTF.